The source of this T cell receptor (beta chain) is a study of regulatory T cells in long-lasting Graves disease. Time point indicated: newly diagnosed GD, antithyroid drugs for less than 3 months. Construction of the TCR library relied on RNA isolated from PBMCs. This clonotype was detected many times. There are 14 residues in the CDR3. V was pared by 3 bases and J by 5 bases, with 10 bases between. Germline V gives CDR1 SGHTA, CDR2 FQGNSA. Relying on iRepertoire HTBI primers and Arm-PCR of CDR3 regions, the team built TCR beta libraries. MiXCR was run by TCRdb on the multiplex PCR reads, yielding one entry per CDR3 protein. The sample consists of 540,000 or so distinct CDR3 sequences, roughly 13% of them appearing once. This same sample was also part of a study on T cells in Graves' hyperthyroidism and ophthalmopathy.

This receptor was identified in a man aged 30 to 39 with Graves disease. This specimen was peripheral blood mononuclear cells (PBMCs), taken at new diagnosis, from a patient treated with antithyroid drugs. V is TRBV7-2 and J is TRBJ1-4; D is uncertain. The DNA of the CDR3 is TGTGCCAGCAGCTTCTCGCAAATAAATGAAAAACTGTTTTTT. Translation gives CASSFSQINEKLFF.